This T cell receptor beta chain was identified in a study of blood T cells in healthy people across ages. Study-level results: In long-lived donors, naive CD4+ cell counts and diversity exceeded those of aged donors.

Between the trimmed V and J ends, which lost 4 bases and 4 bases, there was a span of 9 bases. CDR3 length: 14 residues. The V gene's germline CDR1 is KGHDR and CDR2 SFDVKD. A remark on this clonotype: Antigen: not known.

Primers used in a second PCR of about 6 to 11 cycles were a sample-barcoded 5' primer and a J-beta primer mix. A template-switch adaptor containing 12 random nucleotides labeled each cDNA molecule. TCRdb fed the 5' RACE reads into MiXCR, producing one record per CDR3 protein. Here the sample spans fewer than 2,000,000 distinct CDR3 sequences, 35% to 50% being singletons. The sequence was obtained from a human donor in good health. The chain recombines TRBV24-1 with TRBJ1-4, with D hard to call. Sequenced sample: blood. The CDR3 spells CATSDAEGNEKLFF. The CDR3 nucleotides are TGTGCCACCAGTGACGCAGAAGGTAATGAAAAACTGTTTTTT.